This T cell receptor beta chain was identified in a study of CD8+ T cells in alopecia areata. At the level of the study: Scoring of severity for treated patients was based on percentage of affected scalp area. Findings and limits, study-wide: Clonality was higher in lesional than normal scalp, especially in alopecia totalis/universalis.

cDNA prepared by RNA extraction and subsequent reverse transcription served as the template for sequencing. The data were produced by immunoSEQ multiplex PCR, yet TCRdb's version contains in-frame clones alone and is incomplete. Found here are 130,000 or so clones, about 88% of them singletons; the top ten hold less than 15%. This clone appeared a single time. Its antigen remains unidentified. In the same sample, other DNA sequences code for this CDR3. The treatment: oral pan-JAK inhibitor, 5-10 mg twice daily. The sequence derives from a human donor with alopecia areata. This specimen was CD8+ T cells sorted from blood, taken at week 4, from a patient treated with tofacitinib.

CDR3 protein: CASSIGGNEQFF. For the CDR3, the DNA is TGTGCCAGTAGTATAGGGGGAAATGAGCAGTTCTTC. The rearrangement joins TRBV19 to TRBJ2-1; D is unresolved. V was clipped by 1 base and J by 7 bases, with 5 bases between them. The CDR3 length is 12 residues. Looked up from germline, CDR1 is LNHDA and CDR2 is SQIVND (reference sequence).